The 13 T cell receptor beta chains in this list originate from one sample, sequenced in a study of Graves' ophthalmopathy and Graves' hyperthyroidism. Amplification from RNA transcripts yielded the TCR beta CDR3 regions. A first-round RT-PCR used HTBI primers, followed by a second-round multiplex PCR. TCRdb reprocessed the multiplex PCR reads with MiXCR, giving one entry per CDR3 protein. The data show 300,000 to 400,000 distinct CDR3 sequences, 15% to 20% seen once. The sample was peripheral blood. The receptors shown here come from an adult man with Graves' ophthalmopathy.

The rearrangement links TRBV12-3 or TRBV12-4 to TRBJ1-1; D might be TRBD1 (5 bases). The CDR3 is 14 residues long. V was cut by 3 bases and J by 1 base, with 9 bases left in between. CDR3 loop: CASSFLGQNTEAFF. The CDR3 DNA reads TGTGCCAGCAGTTTCTTAGGACAGAACACTGAAGCTTTCTTT.

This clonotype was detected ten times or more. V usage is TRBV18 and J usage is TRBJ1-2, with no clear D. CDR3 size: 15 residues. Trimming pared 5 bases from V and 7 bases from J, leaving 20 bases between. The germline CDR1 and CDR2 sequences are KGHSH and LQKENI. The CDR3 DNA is TGTGCCAGCTCAGCTACCCAGTCCGGGTCCTCTGGCTACACCTTC. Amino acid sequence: CASSATQSGSSGYTF.

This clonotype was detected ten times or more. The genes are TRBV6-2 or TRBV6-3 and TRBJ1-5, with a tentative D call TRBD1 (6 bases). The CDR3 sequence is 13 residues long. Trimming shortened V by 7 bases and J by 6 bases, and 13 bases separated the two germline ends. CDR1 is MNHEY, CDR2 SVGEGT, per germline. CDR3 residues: CASTDRSGQPQHF. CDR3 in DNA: TGTGCCAGCACTGACAGGTCGGGTCAGCCCCAGCATTTT.

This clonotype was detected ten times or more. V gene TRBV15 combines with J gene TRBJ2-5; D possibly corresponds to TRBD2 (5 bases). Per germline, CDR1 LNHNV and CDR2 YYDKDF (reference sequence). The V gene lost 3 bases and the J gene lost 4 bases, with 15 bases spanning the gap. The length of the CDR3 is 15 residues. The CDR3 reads CATSRNRAGGETQYF. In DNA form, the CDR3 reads TGTGCCACCAGCAGGAATCGGGCAGGAGGAGAGACCCAGTACTTC.

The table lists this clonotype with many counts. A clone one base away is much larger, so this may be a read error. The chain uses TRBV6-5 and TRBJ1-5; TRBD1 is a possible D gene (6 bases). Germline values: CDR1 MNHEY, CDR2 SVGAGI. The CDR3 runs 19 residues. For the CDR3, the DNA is TGTGCCGGCAGTTACTCGATATCCAGGGGAAGAACAAGCAATCAGCCCCAGCATTTT. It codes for CAGSYSISRGRTSNQPQHF.

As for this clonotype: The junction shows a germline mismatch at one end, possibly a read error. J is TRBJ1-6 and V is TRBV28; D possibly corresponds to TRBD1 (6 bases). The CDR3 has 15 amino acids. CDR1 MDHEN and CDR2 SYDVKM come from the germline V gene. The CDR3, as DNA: TGTGCCAGCAGCCCACAGGGCGCCTACAATTCACCCCTCCACTTT. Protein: CASSPQGAYNSPLHF.

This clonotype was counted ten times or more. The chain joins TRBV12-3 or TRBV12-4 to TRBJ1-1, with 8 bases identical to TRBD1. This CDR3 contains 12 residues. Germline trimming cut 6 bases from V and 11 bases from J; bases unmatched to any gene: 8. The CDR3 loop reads CASRSDRDRAFF. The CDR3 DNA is TGTGCCAGCAGGTCGGACAGGGATCGGGCTTTCTTT.

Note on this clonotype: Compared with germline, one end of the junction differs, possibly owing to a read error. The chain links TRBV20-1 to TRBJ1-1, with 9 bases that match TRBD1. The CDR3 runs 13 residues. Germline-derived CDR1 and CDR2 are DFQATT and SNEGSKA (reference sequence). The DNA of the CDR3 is TGCAGTGCTATACAGGGGGCGAACTCTGAAGCTTTCTTT. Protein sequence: CSAIQGANSEAFF.

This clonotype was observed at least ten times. Written as DNA, the CDR3 is TGTGCCAGCAGCGTATATCGGGATTCACCCCTCCACTTT. It yields the protein CASSVYRDSPLHF. This chain uses TRBV9 with TRBJ1-6; D not certain. Trimming cost V 1 base and J 8 bases, with 7 bases left between them. This CDR3 spans 13 amino acids. The V gene's germline CDR1 is SGDLS and CDR2 YYNGEE.

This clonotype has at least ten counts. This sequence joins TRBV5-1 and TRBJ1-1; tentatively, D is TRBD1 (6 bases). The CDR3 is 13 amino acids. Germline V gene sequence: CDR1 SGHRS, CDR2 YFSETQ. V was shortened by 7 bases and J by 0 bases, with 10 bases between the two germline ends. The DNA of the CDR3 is TGCGCCAGCCGGCCAGGGGTGAACACTGAAGCTTTCTTT. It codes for CASRPGVNTEAFF.

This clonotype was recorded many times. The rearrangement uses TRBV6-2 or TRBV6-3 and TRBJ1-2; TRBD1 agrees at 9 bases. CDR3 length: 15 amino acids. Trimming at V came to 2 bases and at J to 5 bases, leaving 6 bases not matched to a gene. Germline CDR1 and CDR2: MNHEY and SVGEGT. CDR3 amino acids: CASSYPATGGYGYTF. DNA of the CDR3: TGTGCCAGCAGTTACCCCGCGACAGGGGGGTATGGCTACACCTTC.

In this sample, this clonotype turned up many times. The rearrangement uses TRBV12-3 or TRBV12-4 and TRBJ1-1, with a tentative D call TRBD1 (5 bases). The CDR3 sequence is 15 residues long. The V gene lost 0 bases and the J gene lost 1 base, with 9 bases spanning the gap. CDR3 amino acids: CASSLAVTENTEAFF. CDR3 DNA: TGTGCCAGCAGTTTAGCAGTGACAGAGAACACTGAAGCTTTCTTT.

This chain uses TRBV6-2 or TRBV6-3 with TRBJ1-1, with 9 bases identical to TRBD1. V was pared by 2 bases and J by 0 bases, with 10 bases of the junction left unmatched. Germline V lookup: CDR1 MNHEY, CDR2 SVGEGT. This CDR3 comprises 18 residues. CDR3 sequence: CASSYGEGTGFMNTEAFF. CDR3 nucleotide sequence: TGTGCCAGCAGTTACGGGGAGGGGACAGGGTTTATGAACACTGAAGCTTTCTTT.